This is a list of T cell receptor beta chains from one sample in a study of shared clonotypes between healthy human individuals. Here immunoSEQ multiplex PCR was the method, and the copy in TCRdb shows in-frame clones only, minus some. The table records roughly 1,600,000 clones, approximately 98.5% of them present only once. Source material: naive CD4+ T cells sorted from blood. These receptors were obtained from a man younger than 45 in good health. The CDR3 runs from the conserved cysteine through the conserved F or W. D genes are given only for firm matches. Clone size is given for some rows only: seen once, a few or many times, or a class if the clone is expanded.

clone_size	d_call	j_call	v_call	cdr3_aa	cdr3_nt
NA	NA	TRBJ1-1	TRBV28	CASSPPRGVDTEAFF	TGTGCCAGCAGTCCACCCCGGGGGGTTGACACTGAAGCTTTCTTT
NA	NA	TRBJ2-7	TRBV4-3	CASSQGLVDYEQYF	TGCGCCAGCAGCCAAGGACTAGTGGATTACGAGCAGTACTTC
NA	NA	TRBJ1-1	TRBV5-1	CASSWDVVTEAFF	TGCGCCAGCAGTTGGGATGTGGTCACTGAAGCTTTCTTT
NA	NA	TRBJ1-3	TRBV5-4	CASRQGPEVGNTIYF	TGTGCCAGCAGGCAGGGGCCTGAAGTTGGAAACACCATATATTTT
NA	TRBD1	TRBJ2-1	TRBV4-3	CASSQGQGSSYNEQFF	TGCGCCAGCAGCCAAGGACAGGGGAGCTCCTACAATGAGCAGTTCTTC
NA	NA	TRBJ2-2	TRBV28	CASSLLIGPGSSGELFF	TGTGCCAGCAGTTTACTTATCGGGCCCGGGAGCTCCGGGGAGCTGTTTTTT
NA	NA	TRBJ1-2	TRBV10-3	CAISEASFGYTF	TGTGCCATCAGTGAGGCGTCTTTCGGCTACACCTTC
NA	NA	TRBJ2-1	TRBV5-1	CASSLGGSSSYNEQFF	TGCGCCAGCTCCTTGGGGGGCTCTAGCTCCTACAATGAGCAGTTCTTC
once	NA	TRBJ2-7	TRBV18	CASSPPSGGGYEQYF	TGTGCCAGCTCACCACCGTCGGGGGGCGGGTACGAGCAGTACTTC
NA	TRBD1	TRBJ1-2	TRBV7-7	CASSLVRQGRYGYTF	TGTGCTAGCAGCTTAGTACGACAGGGCCGTTATGGCTACACCTTC
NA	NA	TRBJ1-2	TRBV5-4	CASSFNAVGYTF	TGTGCCAGCAGCTTTAATGCGGTTGGCTACACCTTC
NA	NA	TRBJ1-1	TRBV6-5	CASSSRTGNTEAFF	TGTGCCAGCAGTTCCAGGACGGGGAACACTGAAGCTTTCTTT
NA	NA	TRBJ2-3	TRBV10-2	CASSEGLYTQYF	TGCGCCAGCAGTGAGGGTCTCTATACGCAGTATTTT
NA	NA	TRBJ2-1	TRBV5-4	CASSFRSYNEQFF	TGTGCCAGCAGCTTCCGATCCTACAATGAGCAGTTCTTC
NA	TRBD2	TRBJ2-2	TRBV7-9	CAGKLAEATGELFF	TGTGCCGGAAAACTAGCGGAAGCAACCGGGGAGCTGTTTTTT
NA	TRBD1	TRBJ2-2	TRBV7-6	CASSLGGQIYTGELFF	TGTGCCAGCAGCTTAGGGGGACAGATTTACACCGGGGAGCTGTTTTTT
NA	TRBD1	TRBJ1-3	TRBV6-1	CASSPPATGSTIYF	TGTGCCAGCAGTCCACCGGCGACAGGGAGCACCATATATTTT
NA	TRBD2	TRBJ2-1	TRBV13	CASSLRSWAGDNEQFF	TGTGCCAGCAGCTTACGATCGTGGGCGGGGGACAATGAGCAGTTCTTC
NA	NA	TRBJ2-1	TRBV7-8	CASSLYTELDGNEQFF	TGTGCCAGCAGCTTATATACGGAACTCGATGGCAATGAGCAGTTCTTC
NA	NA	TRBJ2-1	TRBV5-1	CASSLGLADYNEQFF	TGCGCCAGCAGCTTGGGTCTAGCAGACTACAATGAGCAGTTCTTC
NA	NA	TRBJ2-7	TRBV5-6	CASSFKVRVSYEQYF	TGTGCCAGCAGCTTCAAGGTCAGGGTCTCCTACGAGCAGTACTTC
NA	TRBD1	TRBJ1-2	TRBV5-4	CASSPGTGSNYGYTF	TGTGCCAGCAGCCCCGGGACAGGGAGTAACTATGGCTACACCTTC
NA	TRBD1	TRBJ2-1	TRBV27	CASSLRGTGGYNEQFF	TGTGCCAGCAGTTTACGCGGGACAGGAGGCTACAATGAGCAGTTCTTC
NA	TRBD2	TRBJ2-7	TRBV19	CASSPPSSGPWNLEEEQYF	TGTGCCAGTAGTCCCCCGTCTAGCGGGCCTTGGAATCTAGAGGAAGAGCAGTACTTC
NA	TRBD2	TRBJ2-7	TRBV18	CASSGRTSGSSYEQYF	TGTGCCAGCTCAGGACGGACTAGCGGGAGTAGTTACGAGCAGTACTTC
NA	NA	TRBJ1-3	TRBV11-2	CASSFISGNSGNTIYF	TGTGCCAGCAGCTTCATTTCCGGGAACTCTGGAAACACCATATATTTT
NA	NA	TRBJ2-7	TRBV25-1	CASSDMSWKAGSEQYF	TGTGCCAGCAGTGACATGAGCTGGAAGGCGGGGTCCGAGCAGTACTTC
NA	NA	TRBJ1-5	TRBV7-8	CASSFAGDSNQPQHF	TGTGCCAGCAGCTTTGCGGGCGACAGCAATCAGCCCCAGCATTTT
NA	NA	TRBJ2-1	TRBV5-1	CASSLVPTGGTYNEQFF	TGCGCCAGCAGCTTAGTCCCCACAGGTGGCACCTACAATGAGCAGTTCTTC
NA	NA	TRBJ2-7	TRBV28	CASSLSATSFYEQYF	TGTGCCAGCAGTTTATCAGCTACGAGTTTCTACGAGCAGTACTTC
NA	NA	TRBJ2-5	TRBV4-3	CASSQGSGGKETQYF	TGCGCCAGCAGCCAAGGCTCCGGGGGAAAGGAGACCCAGTACTTC
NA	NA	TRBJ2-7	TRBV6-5	CASSYFAGAYEQYF	TGTGCCAGCAGTTACTTTGCGGGTGCCTACGAGCAGTACTTC
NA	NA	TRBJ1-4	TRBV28	CASRAGMTNEKLFF	TGTGCCAGCAGAGCCGGGATGACAAATGAAAAACTGTTTTTT
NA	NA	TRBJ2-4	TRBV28	CASRTGGQKNIQYF	TGTGCCAGCAGAACCGGGGGACAGAAAAACATTCAGTACTTC
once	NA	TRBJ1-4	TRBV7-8	CASSLSGAGTNEKLFF	TGTGCCAGCAGCTTATCTGGTGCAGGGACTAATGAAAAACTGTTTTTT
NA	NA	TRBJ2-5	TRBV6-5	CASSYSLLRQKETQYF	TGTGCCAGCAGTTACTCTCTTCTGCGACAGAAAGAGACCCAGTACTTC
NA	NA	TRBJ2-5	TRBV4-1	CASSQGESGPWETQYF	TGCGCCAGCAGCCAAGGGGAATCAGGGCCCTGGGAGACCCAGTACTTC
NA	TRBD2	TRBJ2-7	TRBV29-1	CSVLAGAPGEQYF	TGCAGCGTACTAGCGGGAGCCCCCGGCGAGCAGTACTTC
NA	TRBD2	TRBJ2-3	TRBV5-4	CASSEGLRIGTDTQYF	TGTGCCAGCAGCGAGGGACTACGGATAGGCACAGATACGCAGTATTTT
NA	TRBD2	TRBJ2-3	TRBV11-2	CASSSASGMTDTQYF	TGTGCCAGCAGCTCTGCTAGCGGGATGACAGATACGCAGTATTTT
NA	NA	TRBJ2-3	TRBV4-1	CASATGTGADTQYF	TGCGCCAGCGCAACGGGAACGGGCGCAGATACGCAGTATTTT
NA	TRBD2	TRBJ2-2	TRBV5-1	CATQLLAGHTGELFF	TGCGCCACCCAGCTCCTAGCGGGACACACCGGGGAGCTGTTTTTT
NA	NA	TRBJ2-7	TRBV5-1	CASSPGQDYEQYF	TGCGCCAGCAGCCCGGGACAAGACTACGAGCAGTACTTC
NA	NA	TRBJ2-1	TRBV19	CATSIPGYYNEQFF	TGTGCCACATCAATTCCGGGCTACTACAATGAGCAGTTCTTC
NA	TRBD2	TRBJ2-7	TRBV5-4	CASSLGLASEQYF	TGTGCCAGCAGCTTGGGACTAGCCAGCGAGCAGTACTTC
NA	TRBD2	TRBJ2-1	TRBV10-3	CAISESPGLANEQFF	TGTGCCATCAGTGAGTCTCCGGGACTAGCTAATGAGCAGTTCTTC
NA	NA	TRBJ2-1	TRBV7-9	CASSLAGVERGEQFF	TGTGCCAGCAGCCTAGCCGGAGTGGAGAGAGGTGAGCAGTTCTTC
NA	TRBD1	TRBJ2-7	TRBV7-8	CASRPRDRGAYEQYF	TGTGCCAGCAGACCCCGGGACAGGGGTGCCTACGAGCAGTACTTC
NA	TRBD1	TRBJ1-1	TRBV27	CASSSSRGNSAFF	TGTGCCAGCAGTTCATCCAGGGGGAATTCGGCTTTCTTT
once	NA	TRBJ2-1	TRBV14	CASSQVIYSSYNEQFF	TGTGCCAGCAGCCAAGTGATTTACAGCTCCTACAATGAGCAGTTCTTC
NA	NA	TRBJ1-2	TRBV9	CASSVVQTYGYTF	TGTGCCAGCAGCGTAGTTCAAACCTATGGCTACACCTTC
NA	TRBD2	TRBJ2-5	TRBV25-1	CASSRDYGQETQYF	TGTGCCAGCAGCCGGGACTATGGCCAAGAGACCCAGTACTTC
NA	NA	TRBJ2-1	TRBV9	CASSLYNEQFF	TGTGCCAGCAGCCTCTACAATGAGCAGTTCTTC
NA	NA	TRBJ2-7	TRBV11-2	CASSLVWGPYEQYF	TGTGCCAGCAGCTTGGTCTGGGGGCCTTACGAGCAGTACTTC
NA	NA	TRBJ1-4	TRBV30	CACAETATNEKLFF	TGTGCCTGTGCCGAGACCGCAACTAATGAAAAACTGTTTTTT
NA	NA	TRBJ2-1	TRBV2	CASRARVRGGHEQFF	TGTGCCAGCAGGGCTCGCGTCAGGGGAGGGCATGAGCAGTTCTTC